This entry is about one T cell receptor beta chain. What it recognizes is unknown. PCR was performed using 60 Vbeta and 13 Jbeta primers. Assay used: immunoSEQ multiplex PCR; TCRdb lists only in-frame clones, some missing. The sample includes under 150,000 clones, 80% to 85% of them seen just once. This entry comes from a study of cytomegalovirus exposure and HLA in healthy donors. Study-wide findings and caveats: When the data were analyzed later, several of the most significant clusters appeared to be linked to common viral pathogens. The study designated 164 TCR beta chains cytomegalovirus-associated. In vitro assays verified that a few CMV-associated chains recognized CMV antigens specifically.

Trimming took 8 bases from V and 1 from J, leaving 11 bases between them. From germline, CDR1 is SGHAT and CDR2 FQNNGV. This CDR3 spans 14 amino acids. The specimen sequenced was PBMCs. The sequence was collected from a male donor in good health and CMV-seropositive. This rearrangement joins TRBV11-2 to TRBJ2-2, with D perhaps TRBD1 (6 bases). Here the CDR3 reads CASGKGVNTGELFF. The DNA of the CDR3 is TGTGCCAGCGGCAAGGGGGTGAACACCGGGGAGCTGTTTTTT.